The 13 T cell receptor beta chains below were found in one sample sequenced in a study of blood T cell repertoires in COVID-19. The method was immunoSEQ multiplex PCR; TCRdb's version includes in-frame clones alone and lacks a portion of them. This sample yields about 210,000 clones, of which about 89% are seen a single time; around 4.8% belongs to the top ten. Sequencing input: peripheral blood. Receptor source: a woman in her thirties or forties with acute or convalescent COVID-19.

V gene TRBV7-9 combines with J gene TRBJ1-5; 7 bases fit TRBD1. Germline CDR1 and CDR2: SEHNR and FQNEAQ (reference sequence). The ends lost 1 base at V and 3 bases at J; junction bases unmatched: 3. This CDR3 has 15 residues. The CDR3 protein is CASSLGQGNNQPQHF. CDR3 in DNA: TGTGCCAGCAGCTTAGGACAGGGAAACAATCAGCCCCAGCATTTT.

V usage is TRBV29-1 and J usage is TRBJ1-4; 11 nucleotides match TRBD1. The CDR3 runs 16 residues. CDR1 SQVTM and CDR2 ANQGSEA come from the germline V gene. The junction had 11 bases not matched to a gene; V was cut back by 3 bases and J by 8 bases. CDR3 amino acids: CSVDSRGQGAGEKLFF. CDR3 DNA: TGCAGCGTTGATTCCCGAGGACAGGGGGCTGGAGAAAAACTGTTTTTT. Combining the CDR3 with reference TRBV29-1 and TRBJ1-4 gives the whole variable domain SAVISQKPSRDICQRGTSLTIQCQVDSQVTMMFWYRQQPGQSLTLIATANQGSEATYESGFVIDKFPISRPNLTFSTLTVSNMSPEDSSIYLCSVDSRGQGAGEKLFFGSGTQLSVL.

V is TRBV12-3 or TRBV12-4 and J is TRBJ1-2; D ambiguous. V was clipped by 4 bases and J by 4 bases, with 10 bases between them. The CDR3 sequence is 13 residues long. Here the CDR3 reads CASSYHYSYGYTF. For the CDR3, the DNA is TGTGCCAGCAGTTATCATTACTCCTATGGCTACACCTTC.

The V gene is TRBV10-3, the J gene TRBJ2-3; 8 bases fit TRBD1. The CDR3 sequence is 14 residues long. V gave up 3 bases and J gave up 6 bases; unmatched junction bases: 5. Germline loops: CDR1 ENHRY, CDR2 SYGVKD. The CDR3, as DNA: TGTGCCATCAGTGAAACTCAGGGGGCGGATACGCAGTATTTT. Translation gives CAISETQGADTQYF.

V gene TRBV3-1 (or the pseudogene TRBV3-2) combines with J gene TRBJ1-2, with 7 bases that match TRBD1. CDR3 size: 16 residues. J gave up 8 bases and V 1 base, and 13 bases lay outside the gene matches. Germline assignment: CDR1 LGHDT and CDR2 YNNKEL (reference sequence). CDR3 coding DNA: TGTGCCAGCAGCCAAGTATCTGAAACAGGGGCAGAAGGCTACACCTTC. Translation gives CASSQVSETGAEGYTF.

The genes are TRBV27 and TRBJ2-4; D is possibly TRBD2 (6 bases). The germline gives CDR1 MNHEY, CDR2 SMNVEV (reference sequence). The CDR3 totals 14 residues. V lost 2 bases and J 8 bases, leaving 13 bases between the germline ends. For the CDR3, the DNA is TGTGCCAGCAGTTTAGGACGGGAGACGGACATTCAGTACTTC. Amino acid sequence: CASSLGRETDIQYF.

This chain joins TRBV30 and TRBJ2-2; TRBD1 matches 12 bases. The V gene end was trimmed by 3 bases and the J gene end by 9 bases; junction bases not matched to a gene: 5. There are 14 residues in the CDR3. The germline V gene has CDR1 GTSNPN and CDR2 SVGIG (reference sequence). DNA for the CDR3: TGTGCCTGGAGGCGAGGGACAGGGGGCCGGGAGCTGTTTTTT. It yields the protein CAWRRGTGGRELFF.

The chain links TRBV9 to TRBJ2-2; D call uncertain. The CDR3 has 19 residues. V was shortened by 0 bases and J by 6 bases, with 24 bases between the two germline ends. Germline V gene lookup returns CDR1 SGDLS and CDR2 YYNGEE. CDR3 loop: CASSVGRSQTLLSSGELFF. The DNA for the CDR3 is TGTGCCAGCAGCGTAGGAAGGAGCCAAACCCTACTTTCTTCCGGGGAGCTGTTTTTT. Together with reference TRBV9 and TRBJ2-2, the CDR3 gives the full variable domain: DSGVTQTPKHLITATGQRVTLRCSPRSGDLSVYWYQQSLDQGLQFLIQYYNGEERAKGNILERFSAQQFPDLHSELNLSSLELGDSALYFCASSVGRSQTLLSSGELFFGEGSRLTVL.

This chain links TRBV5-1 with TRBJ1-6, with D unresolved. Germline CDR1 is SGHRS and CDR2 is YFSETQ. V was cut by 1 base and J by 7 bases, with 12 bases left in between. The CDR3 spans 15 residues. The CDR3 here is CASSLSTRENSPLHF. The CDR3 DNA follows: TGCGCCAGCAGCTTGTCGACAAGGGAGAATTCACCCCTCCACTTT.

In DNA form, the CDR3 reads TGTGCCAGCAGTCTCGGGGTGGGCCCAGATACGCAGTATTTT. As protein: CASSLGVGPDTQYF. The genes are TRBV7-9 and TRBJ2-3; D possibly corresponds to TRBD2 (5 bases). V was cut by 6 bases and J by 4 bases, with 14 bases left in between. The CDR3 sequence is 14 residues long. Germline CDR1 and CDR2: SEHNR and FQNEAQ (reference sequence).

The genes are TRBV24-1 and TRBJ1-4; D may be TRBD1 (5 bases). V was shortened by 11 bases and J by 7 bases, with 13 bases between the two germline ends. There are 12 residues in the CDR3. Germline V gives CDR1 KGHDR, CDR2 SFDVKD. The CDR3 reads CANLQVFEKLFF. CDR3 DNA sequence: TGTGCCAACCTACAGGTGTTTGAAAAACTGTTTTTT.

This chain links TRBV7-8 with TRBJ1-4, with 9 bases lining up with TRBD1. The CDR3 covers 16 residues. The junction had 8 bases not matched to a gene; V was cut back by 5 bases and J by 4 bases. Germline CDR1 and CDR2: SGHVS and FQNEAQ. The CDR3 DNA follows: TGTGCCAGCAGCCCCCTTGCGGGACAGGGTAATGAAAAACTGTTTTTT. Its translation is CASSPLAGQGNEKLFF.

The gene calls are TRBV7-3 and TRBJ2-5, with D possibly TRBD2 on 5 matching bases. V lost 3 bases, J lost 7 bases, and 9 bases lay in between. Looked up from germline, CDR1 is SGHTA and CDR2 is FQGTGA. This CDR3 comprises 12 residues. The CDR3: CASSLDGVTQYF. In DNA, the CDR3 is TGTGCCAGCAGCTTGGACGGGGTGACCCAGTACTTC.